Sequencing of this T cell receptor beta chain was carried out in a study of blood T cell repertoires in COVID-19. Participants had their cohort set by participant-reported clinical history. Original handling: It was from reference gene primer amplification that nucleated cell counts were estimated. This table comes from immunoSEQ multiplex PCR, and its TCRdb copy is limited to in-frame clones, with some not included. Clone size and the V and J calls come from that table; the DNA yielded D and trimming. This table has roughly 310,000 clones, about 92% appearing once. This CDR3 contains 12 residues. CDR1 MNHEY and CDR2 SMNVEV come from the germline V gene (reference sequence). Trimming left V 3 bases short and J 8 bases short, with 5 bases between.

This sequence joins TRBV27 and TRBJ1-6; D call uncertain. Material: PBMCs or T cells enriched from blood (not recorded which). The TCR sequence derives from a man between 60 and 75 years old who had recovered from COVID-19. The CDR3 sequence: CASSFPYSPLHF. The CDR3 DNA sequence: TGTGCCAGCAGTTTCCCTTATTCACCCCTCCACTTT.